This TCR beta chain came from a study of cytomegalovirus exposure and HLA in healthy donors. At the level of the study: An early data release held approximately 80 million unique TCRs from HLA-typed donors.

Findings of the study overall: According to reports, the classifier identified cytomegalovirus status with high specificity and sensitivity. Within an earlier analysis, most TCR beta V segments proved productive either about 87% or about 30% of the time.

In the PCR, 60 Vbeta and 13 Jbeta primers were used. Original handling: It was a later analysis that counted tens of millions of unique TCR beta chains, of which about 10 million were shared. Profiled with immunoSEQ multiplex PCR; TCRdb holds only in-frame clones, not every one. V and J calls plus clone size are reproduced from that table; the DNA served to infer D and trimming. This table holds roughly 110,000 clones, about 74% found once. Worth noting for this clone: Its target is not known.

With 0 bases removed from V and 7 bases from J, the gap between germline ends came to 15 bases. The CDR3 totals 15 residues. Per germline, CDR1 LGHNA and CDR2 YNFKEQ. This rearrangement joins TRBV4-2 to TRBJ2-5; perhaps TRBD1 as D (5 bases). The clonotype comes from a female donor in good health and CMV-seronegative. The sequencing input was PBMCs. The CDR3 region is CASSQEKTGALTQYF. In DNA, the CDR3 is TGTGCCAGCAGCCAAGAAAAGACTGGGGCATTGACCCAGTACTTC.